A selection of T cell receptor beta chains follows, all from one sample in a study of tumor-infiltrating lymphocytes in primary liver carcinoma. MiXCR, run by TCRdb on the multiplex PCR reads, gives a single entry per CDR3 protein. Of around 78,000 distinct CDR3 sequences in the sample, over 55% are singletons; the top ten hold approximately 15%. Sequenced material: liver tumor tissue from sampling region 4. These receptors came from a woman aged 55 to 70 with primary liver carcinoma and hepatitis B virus infection. CDR3s include the opening cysteine and the closing phenylalanine or tryptophan. A D gene is named only where the DNA matches it firmly. Where a row states a size, it is once, few, many or the class of an expanded clone; other rows omit it.

clone_size j_call cdr3_length v_call d_call cdr3_nt cdr3_aa
- TRBJ2-1 14 TRBV11-1 - TGTGCCAGTAGCTTCCCGACGCATTACAATGAGCAGTTCTTC CASSFPTHYNEQFF
- TRBJ2-1 15 TRBV28 - TGTGCCAGCAGTCCATCAGGTGGGAGGATATATGAGCAGTTCTTC CASSPSGGRIYEQFF
once TRBJ2-3 14 TRBV5-1 TRBD2 TGCACCAGCAGCTCGAGCGGGGGAGAGGATACGCAGTATTTT CTSSSSGGEDTQYF
few TRBJ2-7 17 TRBV2 TRBD1 TGTGCCAGCAGCCCGGGACAGGGGGGAATTGGGGGCTACGAGCAGTACTTC CASSPGQGGIGGYEQYF
- TRBJ2-7 15 TRBV6-6 TRBD2 TGTGCCAGCACCTCCGGACTAGTGAGACCCTACGAGCAGTACTTC CASTSGLVRPYEQYF
- TRBJ2-2 13 TRBV11-2 - TGTGCCAGTAACTTAGATAGGACTGGGGAGCTGCTTTTT CASNLDRTGELLF
many TRBJ2-7 12 TRBV12-3/TRBV12-4 - TGTGCCAGCAGTTCCCGCCCCTACGAGCAGTACTTC CASSSRPYEQYF
many TRBJ1-2 14 TRBV5-1 TRBD1 TGCGCCAGCAGCTCTGAGGGACAGATCTATGGCTACACCTTC CASSSEGQIYGYTF
many TRBJ1-1 14 TRBV6-5 TRBD1 TGTGCCAGCAGTCTGGACAGGGTGAACACTGAAGCTTTCTTT CASSLDRVNTEAFF
- TRBJ2-6 15 TRBV12-2 - TGTGTATCGGACCGCGGGGGCTCTGGGGCTAACGTCCTGACTTTC CVSDRGGSGANVLTF
many TRBJ1-2 15 TRBV5-5 - TGTGCCAGCAGCTTGGCTCTAGGGAAGTCCTATGGCTACACCTTC CASSLALGKSYGYTF
- TRBJ2-5 15 TRBV29-1 TRBD1 TGCAGCGTTGATAGCCCAACAGGGGACCAAGGGACCCAGTACTTC CSVDSPTGDQGTQYF
- TRBJ2-7 14 TRBV11-2 TRBD1 TGCGCCAACAGCCGGGACAGGGTAGGGCACGAGCAGTACTTC CANSRDRVGHEQYF
- TRBJ1-2 15 TRBV5-4 - TGTGCCAGCAGCCTTGCCGGGGGGATGGTTTATGGCTACACCTTC CASSLAGGMVYGYTF
- TRBJ2-1 13 TRBV12-3/TRBV12-4 - TGTGCCAATAGTTTGGATCGGGGCAATGAGCAGTTCTTC CANSLDRGNEQFF
- TRBJ1-1 13 TRBV11-1 - TGTGCCAACAGTTCCGACAGCCGGTCTGAAGCTTTCTTT CANSSDSRSEAFF
- TRBJ2-7 13 TRBV20-1 - TGCAGTGCTAGTGTAGGTTCTCTCGAGGAGCAGTACTTC CSASVGSLEEQYF
- TRBJ2-3 16 TRBV12-3/TRBV12-4 TRBD2 TGTGCCAGCAGTTTAGGGAACGGGGGGATCATAGATACGCAGTATTTT CASSLGNGGIIDTQYF
few TRBJ2-7 13 TRBV2 - TGTGCCAGCAGTGGCAAAGGGTTCACCGAGCAGTACTTC CASSGKGFTEQYF
- TRBJ1-5 18 TRBV6-6 - TGTGCCAACAGTTACTCGCCGGAACTCGGGGGGACTAATCAGCCCCAGCATTTT CANSYSPELGGTNQPQHF
- TRBJ2-7 16 TRBV11-3 - TGTGCCAGCAGCGCCCGTGGGGCACTACCTTCCTATGAGCAGTACTTC CASSARGALPSYEQYF
- TRBJ1-6 14 TRBV6-6 - TGTAGCAGCAGTTTGGACGGTTCAAGGTCACCCCTCCACTTT CSSSLDGSRSPLHF
many TRBJ2-2 14 TRBV6-4 - TGTGCCAGCAGTGACCGGTGGAACACCGGGGAGCTGTTTTTT CASSDRWNTGELFF
few TRBJ2-4 13 TRBV6-5 - TGTGCCAGCAGTCCTCCAGGGTGGGACATTCAGTACTTC CASSPPGWDIQYF
many TRBJ2-3 16 TRBV4-2 TRBD2 TGTGCCAGCAGCCAAGTGGAGGGAGGGCGCACAGATACGCAGTATTTT CASSQVEGGRTDTQYF
few TRBJ2-7 17 TRBV20-1 TRBD2 TGCAGTGCTAGAGACCCGACCGGGACTAGCGGACCTTACGAGCAGTACTTC CSARDPTGTSGPYEQYF